The next 26 T cell receptor beta chains were all read from a single sample in a study of identical twins. MiXCR was run by TCRdb on the 5' RACE reads, yielding one entry per CDR3 protein. Among under 800,000 distinct CDR3 sequences listed, around 21% were seen once. This sample also belongs to another study, concerning T cells expressing NK-cell markers.

Sequenced: PBMCs. The receptor set was obtained from a woman aged 18-29 years in good health.

Many counts were recorded for this clonotype. The J gene is TRBJ1-1, the V gene TRBV12-3 or TRBV12-4; no definite D call. The CDR3 sequence is 15 residues long. Trimming left V 5 bases short and J 6 bases short, with 19 bases between. The CDR3 region is CASSPVVHTWPEAFF. CDR3 nucleotides: TGTGCCAGCAGTCCAGTGGTCCATACATGGCCTGAAGCTTTCTTT.

This clonotype occurred many times. The chain links TRBV7-9 to TRBJ1-1; D uncertain. CDR1 and CDR2 (germline): SEHNR, FQNEAQ (reference sequence). Deletions cut 2 bases from V and 10 bases from J, with 11 bases between. This CDR3 is built from 12 residues. CDR3 amino acids: CASSLIVEGAFF. CDR3 DNA sequence: TGTGCCAGCAGCTTAATAGTAGAAGGAGCTTTCTTT.

The chain uses TRBV30 and TRBJ2-3, with TRBD2 matching 8 bases. The V segment lost 3 bases and the J segment 1 base; nucleotides outside the gene matches: 6. The CDR3 has 15 amino acids. Germline-derived CDR1 and CDR2 are GTSNPN and SVGIG (reference sequence). This CDR3 is CAWRAGVVGTDTQYF. The CDR3 DNA sequence: TGTGCCTGGAGAGCGGGAGTTGTCGGCACAGATACGCAGTATTTT.

This clonotype was picked up many times. The genes are TRBV12-3 or TRBV12-4 and TRBJ1-2; D is ambiguous. The CDR3 has 12 residues. Trimming shortened V by 3 bases and J by 8 bases, and 10 bases separated the two germline ends. For the CDR3, the DNA is TGTGCCAGCAGTTTTGGGGTGGGGGGCTACACCTTC. Translation gives CASSFGVGGYTF.

This CDR3 is CASSYFSYTGELFF. In DNA form, the CDR3 reads TGTGCCAGCAGTTACTTTTCGTACACCGGGGAGCTGTTTTTT. The genes are TRBV6-5 and TRBJ2-2; D is ambiguous. The V end was cut by 1 base, the J end by 3 bases, with 6 bases between. CDR1 is MNHEY, CDR2 SVGAGI, per germline. This CDR3 is built from 14 residues.

This chain links TRBV27 with TRBJ1-5, with a possible D match to TRBD1 (6 bases). The V end lost 4 bases, the J end lost 3 bases, and 10 bases lay between the germline ends. Per germline, CDR1 MNHEY and CDR2 SMNVEV (reference sequence). The CDR3 has 14 residues. CDR3 region: CASSSRGTNQPQHF. The CDR3 nucleotides are TGTGCCAGCAGTTCCAGGGGCACCAATCAGCCCCAGCATTTT.

The chain recombines TRBV9 with TRBJ2-1; D unclear. V was trimmed by 4 bases and J by 10 bases, leaving 9 bases between them. CDR1 is SGDLS, CDR2 YYNGEE, per germline. The CDR3 totals 11 residues. The CDR3 nucleotides are TGTGCCAGCAGCACCCCACAGGAGCAGTTCTTC. Translated: CASSTPQEQFF.

V and J are TRBV12-5 and TRBJ1-4, with no clear D. The CDR3 is 14 residues long. CDR1 and CDR2 (germline): LGHNT, FRNRAP. V was shortened by 3 bases and J by 2 bases, with 7 bases between the two germline ends. The CDR3 sequence is CASGFGGTNEKLFF. CDR3 sequence (DNA): TGTGCTAGTGGTTTTGGTGGGACTAATGAAAAACTGTTTTTT.

This rearrangement joins TRBV5-6 to TRBJ2-1; D gene ambiguous. The CDR3 is 14 residues long. The V end was cut by 4 bases, the J end by 4 bases, with 12 bases between. Germline values: CDR1 SGHDT, CDR2 YYEEEE. CDR3 loop: CASSQGNTYNEQFF. DNA of the CDR3: TGTGCCAGCAGCCAAGGGAATACGTACAATGAGCAGTTCTTC. The full variable domain, in which reference TRBV5-6 and TRBJ2-1 provide the parts outside the CDR3, is DAGVTQSPTHLIKTRGQQVTLRCSPKSGHDTVSWYQQALGQGPQFIFQYYEEEERQRGNFPDRFSGHQFPNYSSELNVNALLLGDSALYLCASSQGNTYNEQFFGPGTRLTVL.

The CDR3 is CASSLEGLAGGRGDEQFF. The CDR3 nucleotides are TGCGCCAGCAGCTTGGAGGGACTAGCGGGGGGTCGAGGAGATGAGCAGTTCTTC. The J gene is TRBJ2-1, the V gene TRBV5-1; 15 positions match TRBD2. This CDR3 has 18 amino acids. The J segment lost 8 bases and the V segment lost 0 bases, leaving 9 bases of the junction unmatched. Germline lookup yields CDR1 SGHRS and CDR2 YFSETQ.

This clonotype was counted a few times. V is TRBV9 and J is TRBJ2-3; no clear D. Germline lookup yields CDR1 SGDLS and CDR2 YYNGEE. With 2 bases removed from V and 2 bases from J, the gap between germline ends came to 6 bases. The length of the CDR3 is 13 residues. The DNA of the CDR3 is TGTGCCAGCAGCGTCGCATACACAGATACGCAGTATTTT. The encoded protein is CASSVAYTDTQYF.

The chain employs TRBV10-3 and TRBJ2-3; tentatively, D is TRBD1 (6 bases). V was shortened by 5 bases and J by 2 bases, with 11 bases between the two germline ends. The CDR3 has 14 residues. Germline V lookup: CDR1 ENHRY, CDR2 SYGVKD. CDR3 bases: TGTGCCATCAGTTCACAGGGACCCACAGATACGCAGTATTTT. It codes for CAISSQGPTDTQYF.

This clonotype was counted a few times. The chain carries TRBV12-3 or TRBV12-4 and TRBJ2-2; D might be TRBD2 (5 bases). Deletions cut 6 bases from V and 5 bases from J, with 13 bases between. This CDR3 comprises 14 residues. Here the CDR3 reads CASSPGSRTGELFF. CDR3 coding DNA: TGTGCCAGCAGCCCGGGATCTAGAACCGGGGAGCTGTTTTTT.

Only a few counts were recorded for this clonotype. The chain links TRBV10-3 to TRBJ2-2, with unresolved D. The CDR3 consists of 16 residues. Germline V gene lookup returns CDR1 ENHRY and CDR2 SYGVKD. V was cut by 2 bases and J by 0 bases, with 10 bases left in between. The CDR3 here is CAISERTESNTGELFF. CDR3 DNA sequence: TGTGCCATCAGTGAGAGGACGGAGTCGAACACCGGGGAGCTGTTTTTT.

This clonotype was counted many times. The chain employs TRBV10-3 and TRBJ2-1; TRBD2 aligns across 9 bases. The CDR3 runs 13 residues. Germline values: CDR1 ENHRY, CDR2 SYGVKD. V lost 4 bases, J lost 5 bases, and 0 bases stayed unmatched. DNA of the CDR3: TGTGCCATCAGTGGACTAGCGGACAATGAGCAGTTCTTC. Its protein product is CAISGLADNEQFF.

The table lists this clonotype with a few counts. The V and J genes are TRBV29-1 and TRBJ2-5; D assignment may be TRBD1 or TRBD2 (5 bases each). This CDR3 contains 11 residues. The V gene's germline CDR1 is SQVTM and CDR2 ANQGSEA. The ends were cut back, 6 bases at V and 7 bases at J, with 12 bases in the middle. The DNA for the CDR3 is TGCAGCGTCGGGACGAAGGGGACCCAGTACTTC. It specifies CSVGTKGTQYF. The variable domain in full, completed from reference TRBV29-1 and TRBJ2-5, reads SAVISQKPSRDICQRGTSLTIQCQVDSQVTMMFWYRQQPGQSLTLIATANQGSEATYESGFVIDKFPISRPNLTFSTLTVSNMSPEDSSIYLCSVGTKGTQYFGPGTRLLVL.

The chain is built from TRBV4-1 and TRBJ2-6, with D hard to call. The CDR3 spans 16 residues. CDR1 and CDR2 from the germline V gene are MGHRA and YSYEKL. The ends were cut back, 0 bases at V and 0 bases at J, with 6 bases in the middle. Here the CDR3 reads CASSQESYSGANVLTF. In DNA form, the CDR3 reads TGCGCCAGCAGCCAAGAGTCCTACTCTGGGGCCAACGTCCTGACTTTC.

This clonotype has a handful of counts. The chain carries TRBV5-1 and TRBJ2-2; D tentatively fits TRBD1 or TRBD2 (5 bases each). The V end was cut by 7 bases, the J end by 1 base, with 14 bases between. This CDR3 region has 15 residues. CDR1 SGHRS and CDR2 YFSETQ come from the germline V gene. The DNA for the CDR3 is TGCGCCAGCCAGGGAGCCCTTGAGAACACCGGGGAGCTGTTTTTT. Protein: CASQGALENTGELFF.

The chain is built from TRBV7-6 and TRBJ2-7; TRBD1 aligns across 7 bases. The CDR3 is 15 amino acids. Trimming removed 2 bases from V and 3 bases from J; junction bases left unmatched: 7. In germline, CDR1 is SGHVS, CDR2 FNYEAQ. The CDR3 DNA reads as TGTGCCAGCAGCTTATTTCCGGGACAGAACTACGAGCAGTACTTC. This gives the protein CASSLFPGQNYEQYF. The full variable domain, with the rest looked up from reference TRBV7-6 and TRBJ2-7, is GAGVSQSPRYKVTKRGQDVALRCDPISGHVSLYWYRQALGQGPEFLTYFNYEAQQDKSGLPNDRFSAERPEGSISTLTIQRTEQRDSAMYRCASSLFPGQNYEQYFGPGTRLTVT.

This clonotype was seen at least ten times. This chain links TRBV7-9 with TRBJ1-3, with D uncertain. V lost 7 bases to trimming and J lost 2 bases, with 12 bases between them. The CDR3 extends over 14 amino acids. Germline assignment: CDR1 SEHNR and CDR2 FQNEAQ (reference sequence). This chain's CDR3 is CASTRVRAGNTIYF. The CDR3 nucleotides read TGTGCCAGCACCCGCGTGAGGGCTGGAAACACCATATATTTT.

This clonotype was seen at least ten times. The rearrangement uses TRBV12-3 or TRBV12-4 and TRBJ1-1; D is ambiguous. The CDR3 contains 13 residues. The V end was cut by 5 bases, the J end by 2 bases, with 9 bases between. In DNA form, the CDR3 reads TGTGCCAGCAGTGTACAGCTTAACACTGAAGCTTTCTTT. It codes for CASSVQLNTEAFF.

V and J are TRBV20-1 and TRBJ2-1; the match to TRBD2 covers 10 bases. CDR3 length equals 14 residues. CDR1 and CDR2 (germline): DFQATT, SNEGSKA (reference sequence). The J segment lost 4 bases and the V segment lost 6 bases, leaving 6 bases of the junction unmatched. CDR3 residues: CSAASGGVYNEQFF. The CDR3 bases are TGCAGTGCGGCAAGCGGGGGGGTTTACAATGAGCAGTTCTTC.

The chain carries TRBV5-6 and TRBJ2-7; no reliable D call. Germline-derived CDR1 and CDR2 are SGHDT and YYEEEE. V lost 2 bases and J lost 6, with 12 bases in between. CDR3 length: 13 amino acids. CDR3 loop: CASSLGPRTEQYF. The CDR3 DNA is TGTGCCAGCAGCTTAGGCCCGAGAACCGAGCAGTACTTC. The variable domain in full, with the rest retrieved from reference TRBV5-6 and TRBJ2-7, is DAGVTQSPTHLIKTRGQQVTLRCSPKSGHDTVSWYQQALGQGPQFIFQYYEEEERQRGNFPDRFSGHQFPNYSSELNVNALLLGDSALYLCASSLGPRTEQYFGPGTRLTVT.

J is TRBJ2-7 and V is TRBV20-1, with D possibly TRBD2 on 6 matching bases. The V end lost 3 bases, the J end lost 2 bases, and 11 bases lay between the germline ends. Germline V lookup: CDR1 DFQATT, CDR2 SNEGSKA (reference sequence). The CDR3 has 13 amino acids. CDR3 residues: CSASYGTPYEQYF. CDR3 DNA: TGCAGTGCTAGTTACGGGACTCCCTACGAGCAGTACTTC.

This clonotype occurred many times. The rearrangement links TRBV20-1 to TRBJ2-7; D call uncertain. Per germline, CDR1 DFQATT and CDR2 SNEGSKA (reference sequence). The CDR3 contains 11 residues. Between the trimmed V and J ends, which lost 7 bases and 4 bases, there was a span of 11 bases. In DNA, the CDR3 is TGCAGTGGTCGACACCATTACGAGCAGTACTTC. Its protein product is CSGRHHYEQYF.

This clonotype was observed a few times. The chain has TRBV20-1 and TRBJ1-1; D unclear. CDR3 size: 13 residues. V lost 5 bases and J lost 4, with 14 bases in between. CDR1 and CDR2 (germline): DFQATT, SNEGSKA (reference sequence). The CDR3 sequence: CSAPPMGATEAFF. CDR3 bases: TGCAGTGCTCCTCCGATGGGTGCCACTGAAGCTTTCTTT.